Reported below is one T cell receptor beta chain. The entry originates in a study of control samples from healthy donors and cancer patients. V lost 4 bases and J 4 bases, leaving 9 bases between the germline ends. Germline V gene data show CDR1 as SGDLS and CDR2 as YYNGEE. CDR3 size: 13 residues. Method: immunoSEQ multiplex PCR; TCRdb's copy keeps in-frame clones and lacks some. In the table there are under 70,000 clones, about nine tenths of which are singletons. The clonotype comes from a woman aged 45 to 65 with colorectal cancer. This chain uses TRBV9 with TRBJ1-3; D unclear. What was sequenced was PBMCs. Here the CDR3 reads CASSRVQGNTIYF. In nucleotides, the CDR3 is TGTGCCAGCAGCCGAGTCCAAGGAAACACCATATATTTT.